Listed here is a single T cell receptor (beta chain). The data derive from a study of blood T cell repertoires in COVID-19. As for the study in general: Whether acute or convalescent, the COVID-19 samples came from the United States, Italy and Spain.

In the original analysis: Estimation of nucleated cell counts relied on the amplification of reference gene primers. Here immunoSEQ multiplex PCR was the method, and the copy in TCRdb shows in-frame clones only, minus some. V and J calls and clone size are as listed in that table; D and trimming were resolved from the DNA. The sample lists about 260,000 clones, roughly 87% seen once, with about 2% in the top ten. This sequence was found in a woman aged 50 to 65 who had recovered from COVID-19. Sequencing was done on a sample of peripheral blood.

The CDR3 sequence: CASSGGQYQETQYF. The CDR3 region has the DNA TGTGCCAGCAGCGGGGGACAGTACCAAGAGACCCAGTACTTC. The J gene is TRBJ2-5, the V gene TRBV7-9, with 7 bases identical to TRBD1. V gave up 5 bases and J gave up 0 bases; unmatched junction bases: 3. The V gene's germline CDR1 is SEHNR and CDR2 FQNEAQ (reference sequence). The CDR3 contains 14 residues.